These 3 T cell receptor beta chains were all obtained from the same sample, sequenced in a study of shared clonotypes between healthy human individuals. Assay: immunoSEQ multiplex PCR; the TCRdb copy retains only in-frame clones and omits some. The profile shows about 980,000 clones, around three quarters of them singletons. The sample taken for sequencing was memory CD4+ T cells sorted from blood. As for subset: CD45RA-negative fraction. The source is a man younger than 35 in good health.

Only one count was recorded for this clone. The chain links TRBV7-3 to TRBJ1-2, with a tentative D call TRBD1 (5 bases). CDR1 is SGHTA, CDR2 FQGTGA, per germline. The CDR3 length is 14 residues. Trimming pared 2 bases from V and 0 bases from J, leaving 7 bases between. The chain's CDR3 is CASSLGGANYGYTF. As DNA, the CDR3 is TGTGCCAGCAGCTTAGGGGGAGCTAACTATGGCTACACCTTC.

The chain recombines TRBV7-2 with TRBJ2-3; 10 bases are a match to TRBD2. Germline lookup yields CDR1 SGHTA and CDR2 FQGNSA. V gave up 4 bases and J gave up 4 bases; unmatched junction bases: 8. This CDR3 has 16 amino acids. The CDR3 sequence is CASSSGQREGSDTQYF. In DNA form, the CDR3 reads TGTGCCAGCAGCTCCGGCCAGCGGGAGGGTTCAGATACGCAGTATTTT.

This chain connects TRBV5-6 to TRBJ1-5, with D unresolved. The length of the CDR3 is 16 residues. V shed 0 bases and J shed 0 bases, with 10 bases lying between them. Germline CDR1 reads SGHDT; CDR2 reads YYEEEE. As DNA, the CDR3 is TGTGCCAGCAGCTTGGCCCGATACGATAGCAATCAGCCCCAGCATTTT. It codes for CASSLARYDSNQPQHF.